The TCR beta chain under discussion was sequenced for a study of T cells expressing NK-cell markers. Study observations and caveats: Leadership of the CD3+CD56-NKG2C+ fraction also belonged to these clonotypes in a handful of donors.

With regard to this clonotype: The antigen is unknown.

Looked up from germline, CDR1 is SGHTA and CDR2 is FQGNSA. The CDR3 length is 15 residues. It was by 5'RACE template switching with UMIs that TCR beta cDNA was made. TCRdb reprocessed the 5' RACE reads and stores each CDR3 protein as one record, lacking DNA. The repertoire shows under 500,000 distinct CDR3 sequences; the top ten hold 6% to 9.5%. The clonotype comes from a woman aged 18-69 years in good health. The rearrangement joins TRBV7-2 to TRBJ2-7; TCRdb's D gene call, TRBD1, goes unchecked for lack of DNA. The specimen sequenced was blood T cells: a sorted CD56 or NKG2C T cell subset, CD4+ or CD8+ T cells, or bulk PBMC T cells (not recorded which). CDR3 sequence reads: CASSSAGPLSYEQYF.